This is a list of T cell receptor beta chains from one sample in a study of shared clonotypes between healthy human individuals. Generated by immunoSEQ multiplex PCR, the TCRdb table keeps only in-frame clones and is missing some. The table includes 660,000 or so clones, roughly 95% detected once. The source material was naive CD8+ T cells sorted from blood. These receptors were taken from a woman younger than 45 in good health. Both conserved end residues are part of each CDR3.

V gene: TRBV7-2
CDR3 protein: CASSTTGSYEQYF

V gene: TRBV5-1
CDR3 protein: CASSPKRQGYEQYF

V gene: TRBV5-1
CDR3 protein: CASSSLTSGSTDTQYF

V gene: TRBV28
CDR3 protein: CASSPGRGTFQNQPQHF

V gene: TRBV27
CDR3 protein: CASGGGTSYEQYF

V gene: TRBV27
CDR3 protein: CASGHGGSYGYTF

V gene: TRBV19
CDR3 protein: CASRQGPISNQPQHF

V gene: TRBV19
CDR3 protein: CASSIAVYNEQFF

V gene: TRBV5-8
CDR3 protein: CASSLLGWYNEQFF

V gene: TRBV28
CDR3 protein: CASGLLGTGYEQYF

V gene: TRBV11-2
CDR3 protein: CASSLVLAAPDTQYF

V gene: TRBV7-9
CDR3 protein: CASRGPKEAYEQYF

V gene: TRBV5-6
CDR3 protein: CASSPDGTRGFDSSYEQYF

V gene: TRBV7-2
CDR3 protein: CASSSQGSRGEKLFF

V gene: TRBV4-1
CDR3 protein: CASSQGRSSSYEQYF

V gene: TRBV28
CDR3 protein: CASSSDRGYGTQYF

V gene: TRBV4-1
CDR3 protein: CASSRGSHTGTVTYEQYF

V gene: TRBV4-1
CDR3 protein: CASSQPLTGTGSGYGYTF

V gene: TRBV13
CDR3 protein: CASSPGTGRRYEQYF

V gene: TRBV2
CDR3 protein: CASSERSVGGYTF

V gene: TRBV27
CDR3 protein: CASSSSGEKLFF

V gene: TRBV27
CDR3 protein: CASSFGTHYGYTF

V gene: TRBV9
CDR3 protein: CASSVLGGLGGELFF

V gene: TRBV7-6
CDR3 protein: CASSPASGHTYEQYF

V gene: TRBV6-1
CDR3 protein: CASSVGQGPYEQYF

V gene: TRBV5-1
CDR3 protein: CASSLEGLTDTQYF

V gene: TRBV5-5
CDR3 protein: CASSRLATTYEQYF

V gene: TRBV7-9
CDR3 protein: CATGHLSGNTIYF

V gene: TRBV15
CDR3 protein: CATSTGLAGNEQFF

V gene: TRBV14
CDR3 protein: CASRHRGYNQPQHF

V gene: TRBV6-4
CDR3 protein: CASSDTPGPNNEQFF

V gene: TRBV2
CDR3 protein: CASSPGLRIQETQYF

V gene: TRBV27
CDR3 protein: CASSLSGGFRGYTF

V gene: TRBV6-5
CDR3 protein: CASSSESGEIADTQYF

V gene: TRBV5-4
CDR3 protein: CASSLEASHVGSGTEAFF

V gene: TRBV5-6
CDR3 protein: CASSLATHYEQYF

V gene: TRBV30
CDR3 protein: CAWGHGGSYNEQFF

V gene: TRBV27
CDR3 protein: CASSPPDSSYNEQFF

V gene: TRBV7-8
CDR3 protein: CASSSSSGRSYNEQFF

V gene: TRBV5-1
CDR3 protein: CASSSTRGYEQFF